The sample holds a few counts of the clone carrying this TCR beta chain. The ends lost 5 bases at V and 8 bases at J; junction bases unmatched: 10. The germline CDR1 and CDR2 sequences are KGHDR and SFDVKD. The CDR3 runs to 14 residues. The data are from a study of blood T cell repertoires in COVID-19. Study information: COVID-19 samples collected from the United States, Italy and Spain covered acute and convalescent phases. T cells, B-cell-depleted T cells, or PBMCs supplied cDNA or gDNA.

Original processing notes: Researchers report that nucleated cell counts were estimated from reference gene primer amplification. The assay was immunoSEQ multiplex PCR, and TCRdb's table has in-frame clones only and misses some. V and J calls and clone size follow that table, whereas D and trimming were derived from the DNA. The sample lists approximately 400,000 clones; 89% were seen once. Input material: peripheral blood. The chain is built from TRBV24-1 and TRBJ1-2; 7 bases line up with TRBD1. This TCR was recovered from a man aged 40-55 years with acute or convalescent COVID-19. DNA for the CDR3: TGTGCCACCAGTGGAACAGGGGTTGCGGGCGGCTACACCTTC. Its translation: CATSGTGVAGGYTF.